This T cell receptor (beta chain) was captured by sequencing in a study of yellow fever vaccine responses in identical twins. Overall study findings and caveats: Reportedly, twins' vaccine T cell responses looked partly convergent and partly personalized.

Trimming cost V 8 bases and J 0 bases, with 29 bases left between them. The CDR3 runs to 20 residues. From the RT-PCR reads, TCRdb called clonotypes with MiXCR, one entry per CDR3 protein. The table lists over 15,000 distinct CDR3 sequences, 82% of them singletons. Worth noting for this clonotype: The antigen remains unidentified.

This receptor was identified in a young woman who received the yellow fever vaccine. The sequenced sample was T cells from blood (PBMCs), unsorted or a sorted subset (not recorded which), obtained before or after yellow fever vaccination (not recorded which). The gene calls are TRBV23-1 and TRBJ1-3; weak D call: TRBD1 (5 bases). TRBV23-1 is annotated as an ORF whose role is uncertain. CDR3 sequence reads: CASPPARSGSREDSGNTIYF. CDR3 nucleotides: TGCGCCAGCCCCCCCGCGCGATCTGGCTCCAGGGAAGACTCTGGAAACACCATATATTTT.